This is a list of T cell receptor beta chains from one sample in a study of blood T cell repertoires in COVID-19. Assay: immunoSEQ multiplex PCR; the TCRdb copy retains only in-frame clones and omits some. Of about 210,000 clones in the sample, about 91% were seen once. The source material was peripheral blood. The receptors were sampled from a man aged 25-45 years with acute or convalescent COVID-19. The CDR3 runs from the conserved cysteine through the conserved F or W. D genes are given only for firm matches. Clone size is stated in some rows and not others, as once, few, many or a class when expanded.

j_call clone_size v_call d_call cdr3_aa cdr3_nt
TRBJ1-2 - TRBV28 - CASSLGARGSYGYTF TGTGCCAGCAGCCTGGGGGCCAGGGGTTCGTATGGCTACACCTTC
TRBJ2-5 once TRBV5-1 - CASSLGGRSEETQYF TGCGCCAGCAGCTTGGGTGGCAGATCCGAAGAGACCCAGTACTTC
TRBJ2-5 few TRBV7-3 - CASSNTRETQYF TGTGCCAGCAGCAATACCCGGGAGACCCAGTACTTC
TRBJ1-1 - TRBV28 TRBD1 CASSTDRGDTEAFF TGTGCCAGCAGTACCGACAGGGGGGACACTGAAGCTTTCTTT
TRBJ2-7 - TRBV5-1 - CASSLVAGGEQYF TGCGCCAGCAGCTTGGTGGCAGGTGGAGAGCAGTACTTC
TRBJ1-3 - TRBV2 TRBD1 CASSLTGPNTIYF TGTGCCAGCAGCCTGACAGGGCCAAACACCATATATTTT
TRBJ2-7 - TRBV14 TRBD2 CASSPSGRADEQYF TGTGCCAGCAGCCCTAGCGGGAGGGCCGACGAGCAGTACTTC
TRBJ1-5 - TRBV5-1 - CASSIGGGNQPQHF TGCGCCAGCAGCATTGGGGGGGGCAATCAGCCCCAGCATTTT
TRBJ2-5 - TRBV5-1 TRBD1 CASSLDTGVQETQYF TGCGCCAGCAGCTTGGACACAGGGGTTCAAGAGACCCAGTACTTC
TRBJ1-6 once TRBV19 - CASSSGWGSPLHF TGTGCCAGTAGCTCAGGGTGGGGTTCACCCCTCCACTTT
TRBJ2-3 - TRBV28 TRBD1 CASWDRVNTQYF TGTGCCAGCTGGGACAGGGTCAATACGCAGTATTTT
TRBJ2-2 - TRBV24-1 TRBD2 CATSDFKGTSVRELFF TGTGCCACCAGTGATTTCAAAGGGACTAGCGTGAGGGAGCTGTTTTTT
TRBJ2-2 - TRBV28 - CASSPRIPTTGELFF TGTGCCAGCAGTCCCAGGATCCCAACCACCGGGGAGCTGTTTTTT
TRBJ2-2 - TRBV28 - CASTIRATGGTGELFF TGTGCCAGCACTATACGGGCCACAGGAGGGACCGGGGAGCTGTTTTTT
TRBJ2-1 - TRBV7-2 TRBD2 CASSLDRLAINEQFF TGTGCCAGCAGCTTAGACCGACTAGCCATCAATGAGCAGTTCTTC
TRBJ2-7 - TRBV18 - CASSQNGGPVAYEQYF TGTGCCAGCTCGCAAAACGGGGGGCCAGTTGCGTACGAGCAGTACTTC
TRBJ1-2 - TRBV27 - CASSLTANYGYTF TGTGCCAGCAGTTTGACAGCTAACTATGGCTACACCTTC
TRBJ2-7 - TRBV11-2 - CASSPGARLRNYEQYF TGTGCCAGCAGCCCTGGGGCGCGGCTGAGAAACTACGAGCAGTACTTC
TRBJ1-4 - TRBV4-1 - CASSPGRGENREKLFF TGCGCCAGCAGCCCCGGCAGGGGCGAGAATAGGGAAAAACTGTTTTTT
TRBJ2-1 - TRBV28 TRBD2 CASSSSGGTGVQFF TGTGCCAGCAGCTCTAGCGGGGGGACGGGGGTGCAGTTCTTC
TRBJ2-1 - TRBV19 - CASNHRQYNEQFF TGTGCCAGTAACCATAGACAGTACAATGAGCAGTTCTTC
TRBJ2-1 - TRBV5-6 TRBD2 CASSSNLGLAGFIYEQFF TGTGCCAGCAGTTCTAACTTGGGACTAGCGGGATTTATTTATGAGCAGTTCTTC
TRBJ2-7 - TRBV13 TRBD2 CASSRWAGAHEQYF TGTGCCAGCAGCCGTTGGGCGGGAGCACACGAGCAGTACTTC
TRBJ1-1 - TRBV6-4 TRBD1 CASRKGQGSEAFF TGTGCCAGCAGGAAAGGACAGGGTTCTGAAGCTTTCTTT
TRBJ2-3 - TRBV11-2 TRBD2 CASSFLRNSGGMGTQYF TGTGCCAGCAGCTTCCTTCGGAATAGCGGGGGGATGGGTACGCAGTATTTT
TRBJ2-7 - TRBV5-4 TRBD2 CASSDGTSGSGAYEQYF TGTGCCAGCAGCGACGGGACTAGCGGGAGCGGGGCTTACGAGCAGTACTTC
TRBJ2-1 - TRBV20-1 - CSASELTGSSYNEQFF TGCAGTGCTAGTGAATTGACAGGATCTTCCTACAATGAGCAGTTCTTC
TRBJ1-2 - TRBV19 - CASMVWGARGYTF TGTGCCAGTATGGTGTGGGGAGCGAGGGGCTACACCTTC
TRBJ2-7 - TRBV28 - CASSPTGRREQYF TGTGCCAGCAGTCCAACAGGGCGTCGGGAGCAGTACTTC
TRBJ2-1 - TRBV15 TRBD2 CATSRPGTSGYNEQFF TGTGCCACCAGCAGGCCCGGGACTAGCGGATACAATGAGCAGTTCTTC
TRBJ2-7 - TRBV7-2 - CASSLRDKGSYEQYF TGTGCCAGCAGCTTACGGGACAAGGGTTCCTACGAGCAGTACTTC
TRBJ1-4 - TRBV30 - CAWNWAGRREKLFF TGTGCCTGGAATTGGGCAGGCCGCAGAGAAAAACTGTTTTTT